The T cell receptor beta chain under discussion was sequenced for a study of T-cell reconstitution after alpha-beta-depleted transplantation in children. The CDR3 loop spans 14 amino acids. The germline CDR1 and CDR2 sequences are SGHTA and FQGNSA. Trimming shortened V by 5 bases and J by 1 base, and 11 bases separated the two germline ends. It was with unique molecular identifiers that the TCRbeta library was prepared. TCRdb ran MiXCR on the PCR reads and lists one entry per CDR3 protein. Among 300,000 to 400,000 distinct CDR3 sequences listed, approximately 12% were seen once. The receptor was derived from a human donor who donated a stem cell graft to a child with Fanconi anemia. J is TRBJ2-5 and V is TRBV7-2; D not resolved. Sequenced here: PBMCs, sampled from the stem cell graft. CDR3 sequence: CASSPNGAQETQYF. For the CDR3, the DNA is TGTGCCAGCAGCCCTAACGGCGCCCAAGAGACCCAGTACTTC.